This T cell receptor (beta chain) came from a study of response to subunit inactivated influenza vaccine. The study, taken as a whole, reports: T cells newly recruited by each seasonal influenza vaccination are few, the authors suggested.

Each CDR3 protein is one row after TCRdb ran MiXCR on the RT-PCR reads. The sample yields over 650,000 distinct CDR3 sequences, 15% to 20% seen once. This clonotype was seen only a few times. The antigen is unknown. Germline CDR1 and CDR2: SGHRS and YFSETQ. This CDR3 has 17 residues. The trim removed 0 bases at V and 3 bases at J, leaving 6 bases unmatched. The source is a middle-aged man who received an inactivated influenza vaccine. The sequencing here drew on PBMCs from blood, taken roughly 5 days after vaccination. The gene calls are TRBV5-1 and TRBJ2-7; 13 bases agree with TRBD2. CDR3 sequence: CASSLVPGTSGNYEQYF. The CDR3 region has the DNA TGCGCCAGCAGCTTGGTCCCGGGGACTAGCGGGAACTACGAGCAGTACTTC.